This T cell receptor beta chain was captured in a study of T-cell memory formation after mild COVID-19. Using its own MiXCR run on the 5' RACE reads, TCRdb lists one record per CDR3 protein. In the table there are almost 550,000 distinct CDR3 sequences, roughly 22% of which are singletons. This clonotype occurred a few times. V was pared by 1 base and J by 3 bases, with 10 bases between. The CDR3 has 14 residues. Germline V gene sequence: CDR1 SGHRS, CDR2 YFSETQ. The chain joins TRBV5-1 to TRBJ1-1; D is possibly TRBD1 (5 bases). The sequencing sample was made of PBMCs or a T cell subset sorted from them (not recorded which). The receptor was isolated from an adult woman who had mild COVID-19 (a few samples of this study predate the infection). Cell type and time point are not known. This CDR3 reads CASSLSGPYTEAFF. CDR3 in DNA: TGCGCCAGCAGCTTGTCGGGACCTTACACTGAAGCTTTCTTT.